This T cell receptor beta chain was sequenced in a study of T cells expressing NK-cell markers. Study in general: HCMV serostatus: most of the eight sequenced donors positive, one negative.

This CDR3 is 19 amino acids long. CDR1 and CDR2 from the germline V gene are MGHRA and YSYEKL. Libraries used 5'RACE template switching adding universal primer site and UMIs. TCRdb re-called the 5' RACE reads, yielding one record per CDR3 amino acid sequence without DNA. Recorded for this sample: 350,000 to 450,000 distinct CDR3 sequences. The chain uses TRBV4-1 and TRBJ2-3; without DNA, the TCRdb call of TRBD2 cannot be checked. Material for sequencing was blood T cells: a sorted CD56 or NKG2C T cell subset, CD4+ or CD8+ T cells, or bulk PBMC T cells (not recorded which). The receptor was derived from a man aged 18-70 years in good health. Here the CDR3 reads CASSQVLSSGGAIADTQYF.